A selection of T cell receptor beta chains follows, all from one sample in a study of T cells expressing NK-cell markers. TCRdb derives one entry per CDR3 protein from the 5' RACE reads, leaving out DNA. This sample contains roughly 180,000 distinct CDR3 sequences. Sequenced: blood T cells: a sorted CD56 or NKG2C T cell subset, CD4+ or CD8+ T cells, or bulk PBMC T cells (not recorded which). The receptors shown here come from a woman aged 18 to 69 in good health. Each CDR3 is given with its conserved first and last residue. The order of the fields is V gene, J gene, CDR3 protein.

>TRBV6-5|TRBJ2-7
CASSYGRGESSYEQYF
>TRBV6-5|TRBJ2-3
CASSYRRASTDTQYF
>TRBV5-1|TRBJ2-6
CASSFSGEAGANVLTF
>TRBV12-3/TRBV12-4|TRBJ1-3
CASSFRQGGNTIYF
>TRBV7-3|TRBJ2-3
CASSLNPRGVSTDTQYF
>TRBV7-8|TRBJ2-5
CASSPQRAQETQYF
>TRBV7-9|TRBJ1-1
CASSRYEVNTEAFF
>TRBV6-2/TRBV6-3|TRBJ2-1
CASSPRSGREEQFF
>TRBV7-2|TRBJ2-4
CASSLVPSGGIQYF
>TRBV15|TRBJ2-5
CATSRRALGGRLQETQYF
>TRBV29-1|TRBJ2-5
CSVLTGGETQYF
>TRBV4-1|TRBJ1-1
CASSQVWGLRTEAFF
>TRBV7-2|TRBJ2-1
CASSLAKGGDNEQFF
>TRBV7-3|TRBJ1-2
CASSSSRATNYGYTF
>TRBV5-1|TRBJ2-7
CASSFPGSYEQYF
>TRBV28|TRBJ2-2
CASSKGGDTGELFF
>TRBV24-1|TRBJ2-5
CATSDGTGLRETQYF
>TRBV5-1|TRBJ2-1
CASSLVVAGEYEQFF
>TRBV28|TRBJ2-7
CASLSGSSYEQYF
>TRBV5-1|TRBJ2-1
CASSFLAGTPYNEQFF
>TRBV4-1|TRBJ2-1
CASSLRSGERDEQFF
>TRBV12-3/TRBV12-4|TRBJ2-2
CASSSGGPGQGTTGELFF
>TRBV3-1|TRBJ2-1
CASLDWLNNEQFF
>TRBV3-1|TRBJ2-5
CASSQVRSGTGALSYQYF
>TRBV29-1|TRBJ2-6
CSVLLFSGANVLTF
>TRBV5-1|TRBJ1-2
CASSLDAREYSYGYTF
>TRBV5-1|TRBJ2-2
CASSPGRGMKSTGELFF